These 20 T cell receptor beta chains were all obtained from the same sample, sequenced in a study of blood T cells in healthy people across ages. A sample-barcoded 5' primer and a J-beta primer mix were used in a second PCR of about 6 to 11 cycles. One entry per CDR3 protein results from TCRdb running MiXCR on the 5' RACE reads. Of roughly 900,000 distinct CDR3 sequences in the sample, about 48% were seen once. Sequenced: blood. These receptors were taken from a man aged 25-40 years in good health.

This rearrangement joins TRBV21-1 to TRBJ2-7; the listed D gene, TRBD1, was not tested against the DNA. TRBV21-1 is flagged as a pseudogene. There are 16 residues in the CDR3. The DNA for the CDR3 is TGTGCCAGCAGCAAAGCTTCCACGGGACAGAGCTACGAGCAGTACTTC. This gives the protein CASSKASTGQSYEQYF.

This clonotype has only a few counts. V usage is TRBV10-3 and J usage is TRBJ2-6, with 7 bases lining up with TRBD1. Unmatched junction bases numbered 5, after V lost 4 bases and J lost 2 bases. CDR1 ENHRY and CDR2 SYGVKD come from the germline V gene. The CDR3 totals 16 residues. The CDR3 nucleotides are TGTGCCATCAGTGGCACAACAGGGGCTGGGGCCAACGTCCTGACTTTC. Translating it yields CAISGTTGAGANVLTF.

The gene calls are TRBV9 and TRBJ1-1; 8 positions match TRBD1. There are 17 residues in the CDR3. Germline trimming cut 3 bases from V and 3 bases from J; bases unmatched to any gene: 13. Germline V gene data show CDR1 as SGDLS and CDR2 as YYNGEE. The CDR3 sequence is CASSATSDRGDYTEAFF. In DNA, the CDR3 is TGTGCCAGCAGCGCGACTTCAGACAGGGGAGATTACACTGAAGCTTTCTTT.

CDR3 in amino acids: CASSRDQGGGYTF. CDR3 sequence (DNA): TGCGCCAGCAGCCGCGACCAGGGGGGAGGCTACACCTTC. V is TRBV4-3 and J is TRBJ1-2, with 7 bases fitting TRBD1. Germline CDR1 and CDR2: LGHNA and YSLEER. Germline trimming cut 4 bases from V and 8 bases from J; bases unmatched to any gene: 7. The CDR3 has 13 residues.

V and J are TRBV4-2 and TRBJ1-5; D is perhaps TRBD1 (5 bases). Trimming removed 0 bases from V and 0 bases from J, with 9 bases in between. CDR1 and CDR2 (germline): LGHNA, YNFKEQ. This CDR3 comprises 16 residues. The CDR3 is CASSQEVGGSNQPQHF. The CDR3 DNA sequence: TGTGCCAGCAGCCAAGAAGTTGGGGGTAGCAATCAGCCCCAGCATTTT.

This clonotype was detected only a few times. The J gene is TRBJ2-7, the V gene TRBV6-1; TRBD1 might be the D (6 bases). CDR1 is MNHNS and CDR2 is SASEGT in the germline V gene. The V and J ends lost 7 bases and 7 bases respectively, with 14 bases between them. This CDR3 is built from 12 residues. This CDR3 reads CASNLGQGEQYF. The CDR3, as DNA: TGTGCCAGCAATCTGGGGCAGGGGGAGCAGTACTTC.

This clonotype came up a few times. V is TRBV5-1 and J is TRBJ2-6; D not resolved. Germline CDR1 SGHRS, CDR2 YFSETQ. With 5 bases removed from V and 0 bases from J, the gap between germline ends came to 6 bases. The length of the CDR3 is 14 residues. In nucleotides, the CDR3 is TGCGCCAGCAGAGAAAACTCTGGGGCCAACGTCCTGACTTTC. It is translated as CASRENSGANVLTF.

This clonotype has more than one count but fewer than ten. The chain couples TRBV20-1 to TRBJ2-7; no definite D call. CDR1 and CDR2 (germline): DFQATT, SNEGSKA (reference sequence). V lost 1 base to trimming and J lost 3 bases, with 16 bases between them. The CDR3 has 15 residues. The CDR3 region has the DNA TGCAGTGCTAGAGGTCTCCGGGCGTCCCTCTACGAGCAGTACTTC. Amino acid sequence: CSARGLRASLYEQYF.

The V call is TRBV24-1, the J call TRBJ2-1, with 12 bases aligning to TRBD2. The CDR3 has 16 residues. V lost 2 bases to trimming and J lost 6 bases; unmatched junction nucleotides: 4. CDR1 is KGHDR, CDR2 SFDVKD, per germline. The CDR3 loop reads CATSDSGLAGLNEQFF. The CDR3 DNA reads TGTGCCACCAGTGATTCCGGACTAGCGGGGCTCAATGAGCAGTTCTTC.

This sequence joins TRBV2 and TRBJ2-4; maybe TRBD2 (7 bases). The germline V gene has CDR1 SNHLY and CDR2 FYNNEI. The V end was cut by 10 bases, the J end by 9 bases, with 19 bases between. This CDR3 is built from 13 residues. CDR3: CATVVTGRGIQYF. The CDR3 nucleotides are TGTGCCACCGTAGTTACAGGGAGGGGCATTCAGTACTTC.

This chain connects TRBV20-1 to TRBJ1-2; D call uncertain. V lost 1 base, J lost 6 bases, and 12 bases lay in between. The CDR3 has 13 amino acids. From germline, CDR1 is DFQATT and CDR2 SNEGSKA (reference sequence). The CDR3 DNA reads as TGCAGTGCTAGAGTTAACAGCTACGATGGCTACACCTTC. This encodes CSARVNSYDGYTF.

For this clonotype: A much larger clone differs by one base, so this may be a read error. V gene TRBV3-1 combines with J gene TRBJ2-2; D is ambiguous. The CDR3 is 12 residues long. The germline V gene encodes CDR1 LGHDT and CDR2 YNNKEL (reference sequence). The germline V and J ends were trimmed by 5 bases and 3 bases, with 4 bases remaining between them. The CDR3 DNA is TGTGCCAGCAGCTGGTACACCGGGGAGCTGTTTTTT. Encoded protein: CASSWYTGELFF.

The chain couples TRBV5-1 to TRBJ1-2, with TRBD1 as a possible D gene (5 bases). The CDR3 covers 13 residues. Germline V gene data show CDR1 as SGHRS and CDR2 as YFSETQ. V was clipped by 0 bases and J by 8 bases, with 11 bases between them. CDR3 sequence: CASSLDRTPGYTF. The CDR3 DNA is TGCGCCAGCAGCTTGGATAGGACACCCGGCTACACCTTC.

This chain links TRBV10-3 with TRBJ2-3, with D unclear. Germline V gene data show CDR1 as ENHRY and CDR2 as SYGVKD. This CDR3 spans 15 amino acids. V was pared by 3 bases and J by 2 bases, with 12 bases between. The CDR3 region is CAISDQEPNTDTQYF. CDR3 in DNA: TGTGCCATCAGTGACCAGGAGCCCAACACAGATACGCAGTATTTT.

For the CDR3, the DNA is TGTGCCAGCACCCTAACTAGCGGACTTTTGGAGACCCAGTACTTC. Protein product: CASTLTSGLLETQYF. The genes are TRBV7-2 and TRBJ2-7; 8 bases map to TRBD2. The end of the DNA fits TRBJ2-5 better, so the J call may be wrong. CDR1 and CDR2 from the germline V gene are SGHTA and FQGNSA. The CDR3 has 15 residues.

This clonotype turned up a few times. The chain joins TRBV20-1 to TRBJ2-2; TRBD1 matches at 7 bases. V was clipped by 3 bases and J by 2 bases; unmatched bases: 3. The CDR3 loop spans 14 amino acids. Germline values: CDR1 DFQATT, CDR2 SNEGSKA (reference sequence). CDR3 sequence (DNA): TGCAGTGCTAGGGACAGGAGAAACACCGGGGAGCTGTTTTTT. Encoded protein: CSARDRRNTGELFF.

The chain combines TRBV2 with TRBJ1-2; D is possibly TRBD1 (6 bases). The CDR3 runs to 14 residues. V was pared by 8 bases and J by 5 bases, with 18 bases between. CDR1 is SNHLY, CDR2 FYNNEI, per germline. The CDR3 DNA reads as TGTGCCAGCGGGACCCCGGACAGTCCGTATGGCTACACCTTC. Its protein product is CASGTPDSPYGYTF.

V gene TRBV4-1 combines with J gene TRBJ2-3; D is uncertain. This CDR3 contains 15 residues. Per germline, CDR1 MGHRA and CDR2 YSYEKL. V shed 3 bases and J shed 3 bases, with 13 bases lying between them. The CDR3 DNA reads TGCGCCAGCAGCCAGCCTGAATCCCTAACAGATACGCAGTATTTT. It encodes CASSQPESLTDTQYF.

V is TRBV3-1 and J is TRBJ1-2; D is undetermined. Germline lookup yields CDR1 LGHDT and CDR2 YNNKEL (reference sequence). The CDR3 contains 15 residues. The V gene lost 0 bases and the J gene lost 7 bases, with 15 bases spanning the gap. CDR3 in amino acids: CASSQDWGARSGYTF. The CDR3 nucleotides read TGTGCCAGCAGCCAAGATTGGGGTGCACGGTCTGGCTACACCTTC.

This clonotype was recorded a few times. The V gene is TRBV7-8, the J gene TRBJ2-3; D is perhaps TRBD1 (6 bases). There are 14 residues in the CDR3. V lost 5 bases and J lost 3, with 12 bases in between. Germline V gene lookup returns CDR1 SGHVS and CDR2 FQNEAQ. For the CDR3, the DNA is TGTGCCAGCAGCCTGGTCACAGGGACAGATACGCAGTATTTT. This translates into CASSLVTGTDTQYF.